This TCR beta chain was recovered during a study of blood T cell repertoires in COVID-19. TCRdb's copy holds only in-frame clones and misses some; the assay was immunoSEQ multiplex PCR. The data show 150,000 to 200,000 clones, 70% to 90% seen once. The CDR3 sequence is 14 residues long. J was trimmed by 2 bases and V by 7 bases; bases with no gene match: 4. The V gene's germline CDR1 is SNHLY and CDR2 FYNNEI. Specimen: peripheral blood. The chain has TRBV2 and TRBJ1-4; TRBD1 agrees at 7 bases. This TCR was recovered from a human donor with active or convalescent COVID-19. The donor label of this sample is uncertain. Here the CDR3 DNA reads TGTGCCAGCATAGGGGGCTGGACTAATGAAAAACTGTTTTTT. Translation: CASIGGWTNEKLFF. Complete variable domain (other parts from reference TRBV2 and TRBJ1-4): EPEVTQTPSHQVTQMGQEVILRCVPISNHLYFYWYRQILGQKVEFLVSFYNNEISEKSEIFDDQFSVERPDGSNFTLKIRSTKLEDSAMYFCASIGGWTNEKLFFGSGTQLSVL.